This T cell receptor (beta chain) stems from a study of T cells in Graves' hyperthyroidism and ophthalmopathy (dated by TCRdb to between 2018 and 2020). In the study overall: To identify distinguishing TCR V-J signatures, a discovery cohort of about 100 patients was used, comprising 40 to 45 with Graves' ophthalmopathy and 57 with stable Graves' hyperthyroidism. Whether ophthalmopathy could be predicted prospectively was tested in an independent validation cohort made up of about 20 hyperthyroidism patients plus 17 patients who later progressed to ophthalmopathy. For training and testing, the roughly 100 patients in the discovery cohort were randomly divided in a 7:3 ratio. In addition, the study compared T-cell repertoires in thyroid tissue and in blood from six Graves' hyperthyroidism patients. Once sampling was done, hyperthyroidism patients were given methimazole at a starting dose of 30 mg daily, whereas ophthalmopathy patients were given high-dose intravenous methylprednisolone. The paper reports TCR Vbeta CDR3 sequencing of approximately 140 peripheral blood samples: under 45 ophthalmopathy, some 80 hyperthyroidism and around 17 progressor patients.

What the work shows at the level of the full study, not this receptor alone: Sample size was not statistically predetermined, and blinding of investigators to group allocation was not performed. A 13 V-J signature model separated ophthalmopathy from stable hyperthyroidism, with around 88% sensitivity and approximately 81% specificity in cross-validation and 80%/75% in testing. Most expanded thyroid clonotypes (frequency above 0.001) were also found in blood, which suggests that blood repertoires may mirror thyroid immune responses. In validation, progression to ophthalmopathy was predicted by the model with almost 71% sensitivity and 72.22% specificity, a median of around 6.5 months before onset.

Notes on this clonotype: Which antigen it targets is not known. The record has no base qualities; no much larger clone is one base away.

The TCR beta CDR3 regions were amplified from RNA transcripts. The TCR CDR3 was subjected to a first round of RT-PCR using the HTBI primer set and the Qiagen OneStep RT-PCR kit. Libraries were constructed in a second round of multiplex PCR, after which size selection and purification were performed. The libraries were sequenced on an Illumina HiSeq2000 using paired-end 100 bp reads. The authors' analysis ran thus. SOAPnuke was used to process the raw data, removing reads that contained adapters or uncalled bases, had a mean Phred below 15, or lacked an exact match to the constant primer or identifier. High-quality paired reads were merged using COPE v1.2.5, and each unique nucleotide sequence was defined as a clonotype. MiTCR v1.1 was used to align clonotypes to the IMGT TRBV, TRBD and TRBJ reference segments. The analysis was restricted to V-J combinations with a frequency above 0.0001, which together covered just over 98% of the repertoires. A TCS score was defined as the ratio of F50 (clonal expansion) to E x V (chaos), with BLOSUM62-based TCRdist applied between CDR3 peptides within each V-J. Welch's t-statistics and random forest reduced around 550 V-J features to 13, which were used in a naive Bayes classifier (R e1071). The similarity between thyroid and blood repertoires was quantified using the Morisita-Horn index. Clones were called with MiXCR by TCRdb after fastp trimmed the public reads at Q25, and only in-frame beta chains were retained. Each entry merges the rows of one CDR3 protein and shows their most common DNA and genes. These V and J calls rely on TCRdb rather than the paper's analysis. Within this sample are roughly 500,000 distinct CDR3 sequences, with 40% to 55% of them counted one time only. The ten largest account for around 44% of the sample.

Any patient with an uncontrolled infection, another autoimmune disease, pregnancy or lactation was excluded. Diagnoses were based on clinical symptoms, serum thyroxine and TRAb, thyroid ultrasound and orbital computed tomography. Total RNA was extracted with Trizol reagent, and quality was checked on an Agilent 2100 Bioanalyzer. Including the terminal cysteine and phenylalanine, the CDR3 comprises 14 residues. Only the CDR3 portion is preserved as DNA: 42 bases, with reading frame beginning at the first base. CDR1 SGDLS and CDR2 YYNGEE were looked up in the germline V gene. Here V drops 2 bases and J drops 4 bases, and the junction holds 3 bases not matched to any gene.

The TCR was taken from an adult woman with Graves' disease, either hyperthyroidism or ophthalmopathy (not recorded which). The rearranged chain carries TRBV9 and TRBJ1-1; 9 of the junction bases match TRBD1. What was sequenced was peripheral blood or thyroid tissue (not recorded which). For the CDR3, the sequence is CASSVGTGITEAFF. DNA sequence: TGTGCCAGCAGCGTTGGGACAGGGATCACTGAAGCTTTCTTT.